Presented here are 30 T cell receptor beta chains from one specimen sequenced in a study of cytomegalovirus exposure and HLA in healthy donors (dated by TCRdb to between 2016 and 2019). Libraries came from the immunoSEQ multiplex PCR assay. The multiplex PCR relied on a mix of 60 forward primers for TCR Vbeta segments and 13 reverse primers for TCR Jbeta segments. Entries here come from immuneACCESS through TCRdb and include only in-frame sequences with V and J called. Some clones fail to appear in such tables; in the studies checked, an unresolved V gene covers under half of the shortfall, and the cause of the remainder is unknown. This sample holds 150,000 to 200,000 clones; roughly 60% were observed only once. The top ten constitute 2.5% to 3% of the sample. Sequenced sample: PBMCs. The receptor source for this set is a man aged 35-49 years in good health and CMV-seronegative.

V usage is TRBV6-5 and J usage is TRBJ2-7, with 10 bases that match TRBD2. The ends lost 0 bases at V and 3 bases at J; junction bases unmatched: 2. Germline V gives CDR1 MNHEY, CDR2 SVGAGI. The CDR3 runs 15 residues. CDR3 region: CASSYSSGRDYEQYF. CDR3 in DNA: TGTGCCAGCAGTTACTCCAGCGGGAGGGACTACGAGCAGTACTTC.

The chain has TRBV5-4 and TRBJ1-6; 9 nucleotides align to TRBD1. CDR1 and CDR2 from the germline V gene are SGHNT and YYREEE (reference sequence). The CDR3 runs 15 residues. Unmatched junction bases numbered 4, after V lost 0 bases and J lost 9 bases. The CDR3 nucleotides are TGTGCCAGCAGCTTGGACAGGGGGCCGGGTTCACCCCTCCACTTT. As protein: CASSLDRGPGSPLHF. The full variable domain, completed using reference TRBV5-4 and TRBJ1-6, is ETGVTQSPTHLIKTRGQQVTLRCSSQSGHNTVSWYQQALGQGPQFIFQYYREEENGRGNFPPRFSGLQFPNYSSELNVNALELDDSALYLCASSLDRGPGSPLHFGNGTRLTVT.

J is TRBJ2-1 and V is TRBV4-2; tentatively, D is TRBD2 (5 bases). V lost 3 bases and J lost 9, with 12 bases in between. The germline V gene encodes CDR1 LGHNA and CDR2 YNFKEQ. The CDR3 sequence is 13 residues long. The CDR3 nucleotides are TGTGCCAGCAGCCAGGGAGAGAGGAGTGAGCAGTTCTTC. Its protein product is CASSQGERSEQFF.

The genes are TRBV5-1 and TRBJ1-4; D perhaps matches TRBD1 (6 bases). Germline V gene data show CDR1 as SGHRS and CDR2 as YFSETQ. Trimming cost V 0 bases and J 7 bases, with 19 bases left between them. The CDR3 runs 17 residues. In DNA form, the CDR3 reads TGCGCCAGCAGCTTGGAGGGCCGACAGGTAGTAAGTGAAAAACTGTTTTTT. Its protein is CASSLEGRQVVSEKLFF.

The chain carries TRBV19 and TRBJ2-7, with 7 bases aligning to TRBD2. The V segment lost 3 bases and the J segment 4 bases; nucleotides outside the gene matches: 9. CDR1 is LNHDA, CDR2 SQIVND, per germline (reference sequence). CDR3 length: 15 amino acids. CDR3: CASSIYPGGAYEQYF. For the CDR3, the DNA is TGTGCCAGTAGTATTTACCCGGGAGGTGCGTACGAGCAGTACTTC.

This clone was observed a handful of times. This chain uses TRBV5-4 with TRBJ1-1; 7 positions match TRBD1. The V gene's germline CDR1 is SGHNT and CDR2 YYREEE (reference sequence). The J segment lost 4 bases and the V segment lost 3 bases, leaving 6 bases of the junction unmatched. This CDR3 comprises 14 residues. CDR3: CASSSTGIGTEAFF. CDR3 coding DNA: TGTGCCAGCAGCTCGACAGGGATCGGCACTGAAGCTTTCTTT. Drawing the rest from reference TRBV5-4 and TRBJ1-1, the complete variable domain is ETGVTQSPTHLIKTRGQQVTLRCSSQSGHNTVSWYQQALGQGPQFIFQYYREEENGRGNFPPRFSGLQFPNYSSELNVNALELDDSALYLCASSSTGIGTEAFFGQGTRLTVV.

The chain employs TRBV7-8 and TRBJ2-7; D is ambiguous. CDR1 is SGHVS, CDR2 FQNEAQ, per germline. Trimming removed 1 base from V and 2 bases from J, with 12 bases in between. The CDR3 is 15 amino acids. The CDR3 spells CASSLVSLNPYEQYF. CDR3 nucleotide sequence: TGTGCCAGCAGCTTAGTCTCACTAAACCCCTACGAGCAGTACTTC.

This clone was seen only once. V and J are TRBV5-1 and TRBJ2-7; a possible D gene is TRBD1 (7 bases). The CDR3 length is 13 residues. Trimming shortened V by 3 bases and J by 4 bases, and 11 bases separated the two germline ends. CDR1 is SGHRS and CDR2 is YFSETQ in the germline V gene. The CDR3 region has the DNA TGCGCCAGCAGCTACAGGGGAGGTTACGAGCAGTACTTC. It translates to CASSYRGGYEQYF.

The chain employs TRBV9 and TRBJ1-3; 7 bases align to TRBD1. The CDR3 runs 14 residues. V lost 4 bases and J lost 2; bases outside the gene matches: 3. Per germline, CDR1 SGDLS and CDR2 YYNGEE. The CDR3 loop reads CASSRDRTGNTIYF. DNA of the CDR3: TGTGCCAGCAGCCGGGACAGAACTGGAAACACCATATATTTT.

The chain joins TRBV27 to TRBJ2-1; D remains unclear. The CDR3 contains 13 residues. The germline CDR1 and CDR2 sequences are MNHEY and SMNVEV (reference sequence). Trimming pared 2 bases from V and 4 bases from J, leaving 6 bases between. The DNA for the CDR3 is TGTGCCAGCAGTTTAACATTTTACAATGAGCAGTTCTTC. Protein: CASSLTFYNEQFF.

This chain uses TRBV10-2 with TRBJ2-1, with 9 positions matching TRBD2. The CDR3 length is 14 residues. Germline lookup yields CDR1 WSHSY and CDR2 SAAADI. V lost 6 bases to trimming and J lost 9 bases; unmatched junction nucleotides: 9. CDR3 DNA: TGCGCCAGCAGAGCGAGCGGGAGGTCAGGTGAGCAGTTCTTC. As protein: CASRASGRSGEQFF.

This clone has only a few counts. This chain joins TRBV4-3 and TRBJ2-6; perhaps TRBD2 as D (5 bases). Germline-derived CDR1 and CDR2 are LGHNA and YSLEER. Trimming pared 1 base from V and 3 bases from J, leaving 16 bases between. This CDR3 spans 18 amino acids. CDR3 sequence reads: CASSQGAQLRGGANVLTF. In nucleotides, the CDR3 is TGCGCCAGCAGCCAAGGGGCACAGCTCCGGGGTGGGGCCAACGTCCTGACTTTC.

The V call is TRBV27, the J call TRBJ2-1, with D tentatively TRBD1 (6 bases). The V gene's germline CDR1 is MNHEY and CDR2 SMNVEV (reference sequence). V was clipped by 3 bases and J by 5 bases, with 11 bases between them. The length of the CDR3 is 14 residues. The CDR3 is CASSFDRTNNEQFF. The DNA of the CDR3 is TGTGCCAGCAGTTTTGACAGGACCAACAATGAGCAGTTCTTC.

This rearrangement joins TRBV30 to TRBJ1-1; 8 nucleotides agree with TRBD1. The trim removed 3 bases at V and 2 bases at J, leaving 8 bases unmatched. The CDR3 length is 15 residues. Germline values: CDR1 GTSNPN, CDR2 SVGIG (reference sequence). The CDR3 loop is CAWRMPGGRNTEAFF. The CDR3, as DNA: TGTGCCTGGAGAATGCCAGGGGGCCGTAACACTGAAGCTTTCTTT.

The chain carries TRBV6-1 and TRBJ1-2, with a tentative D call TRBD1 (5 bases). There are 15 residues in the CDR3. The V end lost 5 bases, the J end lost 0 bases, and 13 bases lay between the germline ends. CDR1 and CDR2 (germline): MNHNS, SASEGT. The CDR3 DNA is TGTGCCAGCAGTCCCCGGGGGGGAACTAACTATGGCTACACCTTC. Protein sequence: CASSPRGGTNYGYTF.

The genes are TRBV9 and TRBJ2-5, with 8 positions matching TRBD2. The CDR3 covers 14 residues. The V segment lost 3 bases and the J segment 3 bases; nucleotides outside the gene matches: 4. CDR1 and CDR2 from the germline V gene are SGDLS and YYNGEE. The CDR3 DNA sequence: TGTGCCAGCAGCGGACCGCGGGGGGAAGAGACCCAGTACTTC. Amino acid sequence: CASSGPRGEETQYF.

The chain is built from TRBV9 and TRBJ2-1; 7 bases match TRBD2. The V gene's germline CDR1 is SGDLS and CDR2 YYNGEE. With V trimmed by 7 bases and J by 9 bases, 16 bases remained unmatched. The length of the CDR3 is 15 residues. The CDR3 DNA sequence: TGTGCCAGCGGTTCCTTACGTGCGGGAGTTATTGAGCAGTTCTTC. This encodes CASGSLRAGVIEQFF.

This clone came up a few times. This chain links TRBV19 with TRBJ2-7, with 9 positions matching TRBD1. The CDR3 is made up of 16 amino acids. J lost 3 bases, V lost 4 bases, and 10 bases had no gene match. Per germline, CDR1 LNHDA and CDR2 SQIVND (reference sequence). CDR3 in amino acids: CASSTASTGGGYEQYF. For the CDR3, the DNA is TGTGCCAGTAGTACTGCCTCTACAGGGGGCGGCTACGAGCAGTACTTC. The full variable domain, in which reference TRBV19 and TRBJ2-7 provide the parts outside the CDR3, is DGGITQSPKYLFRKEGQNVTLSCEQNLNHDAMYWYRQDPGQGLRLIYYSQIVNDFQKGDIAEGYSVSREKKESFPLTVTSAQKNPTAFYLCASSTASTGGGYEQYFGPGTRLTVT.

The chain couples TRBV6-6 to TRBJ2-7, with 10 bases lining up with TRBD1. Germline CDR1 reads MNHNY; CDR2 reads SVGAGI (reference sequence). CDR3 length: 15 amino acids. The V segment lost 4 bases and the J segment 7 bases; nucleotides outside the gene matches: 10. The CDR3 DNA reads TGTGCCAGCAGTTGGGGGACAGGGGACAGCTTGGAGCAGTACTTC. Residues: CASSWGTGDSLEQYF.

The chain links TRBV5-5 to TRBJ1-1; TRBD1 matches at 8 bases. The junction had 5 bases not matched to a gene; V was cut back by 4 bases and J by 0 bases. CDR3 length: 15 residues. Germline V CDR1 and CDR2: SGHKS, YYEKEE (reference sequence). CDR3 coding DNA: TGTGCCAGCAGCCGCGGACAGGGAATGAACACTGAAGCTTTCTTT. Amino acids: CASSRGQGMNTEAFF.

This clone was seen more than once but under ten times. Other DNA sequences in this sample translate to the same CDR3. The chain links TRBV7-9 to TRBJ2-5, with a possible D match to TRBD2 (6 bases). From germline, CDR1 is SEHNR and CDR2 FQNEAQ (reference sequence). The V gene lost 2 bases and the J gene lost 5 bases, with 6 bases spanning the gap. The length of the CDR3 is 12 residues. CDR3: CASSLSGETQYF. DNA of the CDR3: TGTGCCAGCAGCTTAAGCGGGGAGACCCAGTACTTC.

The chain recombines TRBV5-1 with TRBJ1-1, with TRBD1 matching over 7 bases. The V gene's germline CDR1 is SGHRS and CDR2 YFSETQ. The junction had 10 bases not matched to a gene; V was cut back by 6 bases and J by 2 bases. The CDR3 spans 15 residues. The CDR3 protein is CASTLTTGDNTEAFF. The CDR3 DNA follows: TGCGCCAGCACCCTTACTACAGGGGATAACACTGAAGCTTTCTTT.

The chain has TRBV5-1 and TRBJ2-6; tentative D call: TRBD2 (5 bases). This CDR3 is built from 17 residues. CDR1 is SGHRS and CDR2 is YFSETQ in the germline V gene. Trimming stripped 0 bases from V and 0 bases from J, with 10 bases between. The CDR3 DNA follows: TGCGCCAGCAGCTTGGCCTTTGGGAGCTCTGGGGCCAACGTCCTGACTTTC. Protein: CASSLAFGSSGANVLTF.

In its sample, this clone was seen a few times. The chain employs TRBV7-2 and TRBJ2-7, with 8 bases fitting TRBD2. This CDR3 comprises 15 residues. V shed 7 bases, J shed 4 bases, and the junction held 12 bases outside the gene matches. CDR1 SGHTA and CDR2 FQGNSA come from the germline V gene. The CDR3 sequence is CASTIGGSGRYEQYF. The CDR3 DNA reads TGTGCCAGCACCATAGGAGGGAGCGGGAGATACGAGCAGTACTTC. The whole variable domain, filled in from reference TRBV7-2 and TRBJ2-7, reads GAGVSQSPSNKVTEKGKDVELRCDPISGHTALYWYRQSLGQGLEFLIYFQGNSAPDKSGLPSDRFSAERTGGSVSTLTIQRTQQEDSAVYLCASTIGGSGRYEQYFGPGTRLTVT.

This chain joins TRBV11-3 and TRBJ2-3; maybe TRBD2 (5 bases). The CDR3 length is 14 residues. Germline V lookup: CDR1 SGHNT, CDR2 YENEEA. The V gene lost 4 bases and the J gene lost 4 bases, with 12 bases spanning the gap. This CDR3 is CASSSLREPDTQYF. Written as DNA, the CDR3 is TGTGCCAGCAGCTCGCTACGGGAACCAGATACGCAGTATTTT.

The chain carries TRBV19 and TRBJ1-1; D might be TRBD1 (6 bases). Germline lookup yields CDR1 LNHDA and CDR2 SQIVND (reference sequence). CDR3 length equals 15 residues. V was trimmed by 0 bases and J by 1 base, leaving 9 bases between them. The CDR3 loop is CASSIEWTANTEAFF. As DNA, the CDR3 is TGTGCCAGTAGTATAGAGTGGACAGCGAACACTGAAGCTTTCTTT.

The chain is built from TRBV18 and TRBJ1-2; no reliable D call. V lost 5 bases and J lost 3, with 10 bases in between. Germline lookup yields CDR1 KGHSH and CDR2 LQKENI. CDR3 length: 13 residues. The CDR3 DNA is TGTGCCAGCTCAGAAGACACCTACTATGGCTACACCTTC. Its translation is CASSEDTYYGYTF.

The V call is TRBV6-5, the J call TRBJ2-5, with 7 positions matching TRBD2. The J call could be wrong; TRBJ2-7 is a better fit for the DNA end. CDR1 and CDR2 (germline): MNHEY, SVGAGI. The CDR3 sequence is 15 residues long. This chain's CDR3 is CASTPHGGTYYEQYF. The CDR3 DNA is TGTGCCAGCACCCCTCACGGGGGGACTTACTACGAGCAGTACTTC.

The J gene is TRBJ2-5, the V gene TRBV4-2; a possible D gene is TRBD2 (7 bases). V was clipped by 1 base and J by 0 bases, with 12 bases between them. The CDR3 has 16 amino acids. The germline V gene encodes CDR1 LGHNA and CDR2 YNFKEQ. The CDR3 here is CASSQVRGADQETQYF. The CDR3 DNA sequence: TGTGCCAGCAGCCAAGTTCGGGGGGCGGACCAAGAGACCCAGTACTTC.

The chain combines TRBV5-4 with TRBJ2-2, with 9 nucleotides matching TRBD2. The CDR3 is 15 residues long. Trimming removed 1 base from V and 6 bases from J; junction bases left unmatched: 4. Per the germline V gene, CDR1 is SGHNT and CDR2 is YYREEE (reference sequence). CDR3 DNA: TGTGCCAGCAGCTTGCAGCGGGAGGCCGCCGGGGAGCTGTTTTTT. It specifies CASSLQREAAGELFF.